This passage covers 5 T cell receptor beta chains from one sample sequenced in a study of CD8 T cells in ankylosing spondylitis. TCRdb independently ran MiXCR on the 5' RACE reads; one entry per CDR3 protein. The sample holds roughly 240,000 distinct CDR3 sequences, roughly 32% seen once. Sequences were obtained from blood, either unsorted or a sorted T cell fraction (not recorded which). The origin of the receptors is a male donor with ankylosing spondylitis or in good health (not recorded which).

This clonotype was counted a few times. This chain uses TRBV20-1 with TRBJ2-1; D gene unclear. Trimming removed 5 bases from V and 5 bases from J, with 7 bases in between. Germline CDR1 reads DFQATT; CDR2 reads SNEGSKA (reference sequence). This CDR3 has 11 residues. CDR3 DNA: TGCAGTGCTGTTTTTGACAATGAGCAGTTCTTC. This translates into CSAVFDNEQFF.

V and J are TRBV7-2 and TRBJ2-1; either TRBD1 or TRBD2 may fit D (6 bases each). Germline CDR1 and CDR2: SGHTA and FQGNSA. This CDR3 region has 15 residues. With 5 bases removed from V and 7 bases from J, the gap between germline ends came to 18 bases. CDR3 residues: CASSVRGAGFNEQFF. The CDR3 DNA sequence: TGTGCCAGCAGCGTTAGGGGGGCCGGTTTTAATGAGCAGTTCTTC.

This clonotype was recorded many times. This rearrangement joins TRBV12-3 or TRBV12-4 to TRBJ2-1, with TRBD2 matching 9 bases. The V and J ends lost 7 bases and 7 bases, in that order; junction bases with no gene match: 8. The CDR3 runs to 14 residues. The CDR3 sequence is CASTPGGGVNEQFF. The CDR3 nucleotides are TGTGCCAGCACCCCTGGCGGGGGGGTAAATGAGCAGTTCTTC.

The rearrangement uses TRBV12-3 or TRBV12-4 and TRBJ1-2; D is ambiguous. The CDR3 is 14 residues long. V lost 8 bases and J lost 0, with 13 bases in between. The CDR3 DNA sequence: TGTGCCAGCCCCCTCTCAGTAGCTAACTATGGCTACACCTTC. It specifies CASPLSVANYGYTF.

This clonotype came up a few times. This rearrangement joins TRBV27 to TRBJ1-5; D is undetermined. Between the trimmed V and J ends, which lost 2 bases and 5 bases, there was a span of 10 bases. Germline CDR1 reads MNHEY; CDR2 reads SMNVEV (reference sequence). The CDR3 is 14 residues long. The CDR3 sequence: CASSLRVYDQPQHF. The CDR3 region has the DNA TGTGCCAGCAGTTTACGGGTGTACGATCAGCCCCAGCATTTT.